A selection of T cell receptor beta chains follows, all from one sample in a study of shared clonotypes between healthy human individuals. Sequenced by immunoSEQ multiplex PCR; TCRdb stores in-frame clones only, minus some. The repertoire holds around 1.6 million clones, with 98% as singletons. Input material: naive CD4+ T cells sorted from blood. These receptors came from a man aged 25-45 years in good health. The CDR3 runs from the conserved cysteine through the conserved F or W. The order of the fields is D gene, J gene, clone size, V gene, CDR3 protein, CDR3 DNA. A D gene is named only where the DNA matches it firmly. Clone size is stated in some rows and not others, as once, few, many or a class when expanded.

.	TRBJ2-2	.	TRBV5-1	CASRVAGRYTGELFF	TGCGCCAGCAGGGTCGCAGGGAGGTACACCGGGGAGCTGTTTTTT
.	TRBJ1-5	.	TRBV6-6	CASSSGGGSNQPQHF	TGTGCCAGCAGTTCTGGTGGTGGGAGCAATCAGCCCCAGCATTTT
.	TRBJ1-5	.	TRBV5-5	CASSLVRQENQPQHF	TGTGCCAGCAGCTTGGTGCGACAGGAAAATCAGCCCCAGCATTTT
TRBD2	TRBJ2-4	.	TRBV11-3	CASSEGGLSKNIQYF	TGTGCCAGCAGCGAGGGAGGGCTGTCCAAAAACATTCAGTACTTC
.	TRBJ2-7	.	TRBV18	CASSPQNGHEQYF	TGTGCCAGCTCACCCCAGAATGGCCACGAGCAGTACTTC
.	TRBJ1-5	.	TRBV6-6	CASSYSGAGNQPQHF	TGTGCCAGCAGTTACTCGGGGGCAGGGAATCAGCCCCAGCATTTT
TRBD1	TRBJ2-7	.	TRBV5-4	CASSPSTGVYEQYF	TGTGCCAGCAGCCCATCGACAGGGGTCTACGAGCAGTACTTC
.	TRBJ1-1	once	TRBV18	CASSPQVEAFF	TGTGCCAGCTCACCACAGGTCGAAGCTTTCTTT
.	TRBJ1-3	.	TRBV19	CATTQSGNTIYF	TGTGCCACTACTCAGTCCGGAAACACCATATATTTT
.	TRBJ1-5	.	TRBV14	CASFWNKRINQPQHF	TGTGCCAGCTTCTGGAACAAGAGAATCAATCAGCCCCAGCATTTT
.	TRBJ2-7	.	TRBV7-2	CASSLVAQGGYEQYF	TGTGCCAGCAGCTTAGTTGCTCAGGGGGGCTACGAGCAGTACTTC
.	TRBJ2-3	.	TRBV27	CASGHGPLAQYF	TGTGCCAGCGGCCATGGCCCGCTAGCGCAGTATTTT
.	TRBJ2-2	.	TRBV5-4	CASSSTAAGELFF	TGTGCCAGCAGCTCGACAGCTGCCGGGGAGCTGTTTTTT
TRBD1	TRBJ1-2	.	TRBV28	CASSLGLETGYGYTF	TGTGCCAGCAGTTTGGGGTTAGAGACAGGGTATGGCTACACCTTC
.	TRBJ2-7	.	TRBV27	CASSLSRVRYEQYF	TGTGCCAGCAGTTTATCTAGGGTGCGTTACGAGCAGTACTTC
TRBD2	TRBJ2-7	.	TRBV28	CASQRGAYEQYF	TGTGCCAGCCAGCGGGGGGCCTACGAGCAGTACTTC
TRBD1	TRBJ1-5	.	TRBV15	CATTQYRGRHQPQHF	TGTGCCACCACCCAATACAGGGGTCGTCATCAGCCCCAGCATTTT
.	TRBJ2-1	.	TRBV5-1	CASSLDRGNNEQFF	TGCGCCAGCAGCTTGGATAGAGGCAACAATGAGCAGTTCTTC
.	TRBJ1-1	once	TRBV2	CASSEQGMAEAFF	TGTGCCAGCAGTGAACAGGGAATGGCTGAAGCTTTCTTT
TRBD2	TRBJ2-3	.	TRBV18	CASSPLAGGRIRTDTQYF	TGTGCCAGCTCACCCCTAGCGGGAGGGAGAATACGCACAGATACGCAGTATTTT
TRBD2	TRBJ2-7	.	TRBV4-3	CASSQGTSGRYEQYF	TGCGCCAGCAGCCAAGGGACTAGCGGAAGATACGAGCAGTACTTC
.	TRBJ2-1	once	TRBV6-1	CASSETYRNEQFF	TGTGCCAGCAGCGAAACCTACAGGAATGAGCAGTTCTTC
.	TRBJ2-7	.	TRBV6-5	CASSTSTSSYEQYF	TGTGCCAGCAGTACTAGCACCAGCTCCTACGAGCAGTACTTC
.	TRBJ2-1	.	TRBV5-1	CASFKSGLSSYNEQFF	TGCGCCAGCTTTAAGTCGGGACTGAGCTCCTACAATGAGCAGTTCTTC
TRBD2	TRBJ2-3	.	TRBV28	CATGGAGVVDTQYF	TGTGCCACCGGCGGGGCGGGAGTAGTAGATACGCAGTATTTT
TRBD1	TRBJ1-1	.	TRBV29-1	CSVDFLTGVAFF	TGCAGCGTTGATTTTTTGACAGGGGTAGCTTTCTTT
TRBD2	TRBJ2-7	.	TRBV15	CATSRVIGLAGGSPTYEQYF	TGTGCCACCAGCAGAGTAATTGGGCTAGCGGGAGGTTCCCCCACCTACGAGCAGTACTTC
.	TRBJ1-3	.	TRBV9	CASRGKQGLNTIYF	TGTGCCAGCAGGGGGAAGCAGGGGCTAAACACCATATATTTT
TRBD2	TRBJ2-3	.	TRBV2	CASSLGLAVYGEDTQYF	TGTGCCAGCAGCCTCGGACTAGCGGTCTACGGGGAAGATACGCAGTATTTT
.	TRBJ1-5	.	TRBV5-3	CARSLVTGNQPQHF	TGTGCCAGAAGCTTGGTAACAGGGAATCAGCCCCAGCATTTT
.	TRBJ2-5	.	TRBV5-6	CASSLVLQETQYF	TGTGCCAGCAGCTTGGTACTCCAAGAGACCCAGTACTTC
TRBD2	TRBJ2-7	.	TRBV7-2	CASSLGTSPRATYEQYF	TGTGCCAGCAGTCTCGGGACTAGCCCCCGAGCTACCTACGAGCAGTACTTC
.	TRBJ1-3	.	TRBV18	CASSLTDVSGNTIYF	TGTGCCAGCTCACTGACAGATGTCTCTGGAAACACCATATATTTT
TRBD2	TRBJ2-1	.	TRBV5-4	CASRSKRDSNEQFF	TGTGCCAGCAGGTCAAAGCGGGATTCGAATGAGCAGTTCTTC
TRBD1	TRBJ1-5	once	TRBV2	CASSEARTGVQPQHF	TGTGCCAGCAGTGAAGCGAGAACAGGGGTCCAGCCCCAGCATTTT
TRBD1	TRBJ2-7	.	TRBV27	CASSPQDRGFQYF	TGTGCCAGCAGTCCTCAGGACAGGGGTTTTCAGTACTTC
.	TRBJ2-7	.	TRBV11-2	CASSLGQGLMFEQYF	TGTGCCAGCAGCTTAGGCCAGGGGCTTATGTTCGAGCAGTACTTC
TRBD2	TRBJ2-7	.	TRBV5-6	CASSTLAGGTYEQYF	TGTGCCAGCAGCACCTTAGCGGGAGGTACCTACGAGCAGTACTTC
.	TRBJ1-5	.	TRBV30	CAWSGRRDQPQHF	TGTGCCTGGAGTGGCAGAAGAGATCAGCCCCAGCATTTT
TRBD1	TRBJ1-1	.	TRBV6-5	CASSLRTGEAFF	TGTGCCAGCAGCCTTCGGACAGGTGAAGCTTTCTTT
.	TRBJ2-5	.	TRBV28	CASSLAGSGSQETQYF	TGTGCCAGCAGTTTAGCGGGGTCAGGCTCCCAAGAGACCCAGTACTTC
.	TRBJ1-2	.	TRBV20-1	CSASSGYGYTF	TGCAGTGCATCGTCAGGGTACGGCTACACCTTC
.	TRBJ2-1	.	TRBV12-5	CASGTGLSQFF	TGTGCTAGTGGCACAGGGCTCAGTCAGTTCTTC
TRBD2	TRBJ2-1	.	TRBV2	CASRTGLAGGGGNEQFF	TGTGCCAGCAGGACAGGGCTAGCGGGAGGGGGAGGCAATGAGCAGTTCTTC
.	TRBJ2-1	.	TRBV7-7	CASSLRMAETYNEQFF	TGTGCCAGCAGCTTAAGGATGGCCGAGACCTACAATGAGCAGTTCTTC
.	TRBJ2-7	.	TRBV28	CASSSDHGVRDSSYEQYF	TGTGCCAGCAGTTCCGACCATGGGGTGCGGGACAGCTCCTACGAGCAGTACTTC
TRBD1	TRBJ2-3	.	TRBV30	CAGQAGRGLTDTQYF	TGTGCTGGTCAGGCGGGCAGGGGGCTTACAGATACGCAGTATTTT
.	TRBJ2-7	.	TRBV18	CASSEQGNNEQYF	TGTGCCAGTTCAGAACAGGGTAATAACGAGCAGTACTTC
.	TRBJ2-7	.	TRBV15	CATSRGRGRDEQYF	TGTGCCACCAGCAGAGGGAGGGGGCGCGACGAGCAGTACTTC
.	TRBJ2-2	.	TRBV15	CATSVGNPGELFF	TGTGCCACCAGCGTAGGGAATCCCGGGGAGCTGTTTTTT
TRBD1	TRBJ1-2	.	TRBV7-2	CASSYLGQGVGGYTF	TGTGCCAGCAGCTACCTGGGACAGGGTGTCGGTGGCTACACCTTC
.	TRBJ2-7	.	TRBV18	CASSLIDQSYEQYF	TGTGCCAGCTCACTTATTGACCAGTCCTACGAGCAGTACTTC
.	TRBJ2-5	once	TRBV11-2	CASSLVPGGVTETQYF	TGTGCCAGCAGCTTAGTTCCAGGGGGGGTGACGGAGACCCAGTACTTC
TRBD1	TRBJ1-5	once	TRBV7-2	CASSPGQGPNQPQHF	TGTGCCAGCAGCCCCGGACAGGGGCCCAATCAGCCCCAGCATTTT
.	TRBJ2-7	once	TRBV19	CASSIPGETYEQYF	TGTGCCAGTAGTATACCAGGGGAAACCTACGAGCAGTACTTC